The next 22 T cell receptor beta chains were all read from a single sample in a study of vaccination effects on CD4 cells after COVID-19 (dated by TCRdb to 2022 to 2024). No antigens are known for them. In the ViraFEST assay, PBMC were stimulated with viral peptide pools, and antigen-specific CD4+ T cell clonotypes were then identified by expansion using TCR sequencing. After about 10 days of culture, CD4+ T cells were isolated with the EasySep CD4+ T cell isolation kit. Each participant got two doses of an mRNA SARS-CoV-2 vaccine, either BNT162b2 or mRNA-1273. The protocol used for the library was the immunoSEQ multiplex PCR assay. Drawn from immuneACCESS, this table holds only the in-frame rearrangements with V and J called that TCRdb kept. Clones are partly lost; checked studies trace under half to an unresolved V gene and leave the rest unexplained. This sample lists tens of thousands of clones; about 74% were detected once. The ten largest clones capture about 1.4% of the sample.

The sequencing used CD4+ T cells from PBMCs cultured with HCoV-229E spike peptides, collected after COVID-19 vaccination. The sample's cell subset or site, from its label and the paper: HCoV-229E spike overlapping peptide pool stimulation. The source of these receptors is a human donor who received a COVID-19 vaccine.

The V gene is TRBV18, the J gene TRBJ1-1, with unresolved D. Deletions cut 0 bases from V and 5 bases from J, with 13 bases between. The CDR3 loop spans 15 amino acids. Germline V CDR1 and CDR2: KGHSH, LQKENI. DNA for the CDR3: TGTGCCAGCTCACCACCGGCGGCCGGGGAGACTGAAGCTTTCTTT. It yields the protein CASSPPAAGETEAFF.

The V and J genes are TRBV6-6 and TRBJ2-2; D gene uncertain. V lost 4 bases to trimming and J lost 4 bases, with 7 bases between them. In germline, CDR1 is MNHNY, CDR2 SVGAGI (reference sequence). The CDR3 sequence is 13 residues long. DNA of the CDR3: TGTGCCAGCAGTTTACCGGGCACCGGGGAGCTGTTTTTT. This encodes CASSLPGTGELFF.

The gene calls are TRBV30 and TRBJ1-2; 7 bases line up with TRBD1. The germline V gene has CDR1 GTSNPN and CDR2 SVGIG (reference sequence). With V trimmed by 0 bases and J by 5 bases, 3 bases remained unmatched. This CDR3 is built from 13 residues. The CDR3 loop is CAWSVQGGYGYTF. In nucleotides, the CDR3 is TGTGCCTGGAGTGTGCAGGGGGGTTATGGCTACACCTTC.

The chain employs TRBV24-1 and TRBJ1-5; D might be TRBD1 (5 bases). Germline V gene sequence: CDR1 KGHDR, CDR2 SFDVKD. V was cut by 3 bases and J by 0 bases, with 14 bases left in between. The CDR3 covers 17 residues. The CDR3, as DNA: TGTGCCACCAGTGATGCCCGGGACGGGATTAGCAATCAGCCCCAGCATTTT. This sequence encodes CATSDARDGISNQPQHF.

This clone appeared a few times. This chain uses TRBV30 with TRBJ1-6, with no clear D. Trimming removed 1 base from V and 9 bases from J, with 10 bases in between. Germline V CDR1 and CDR2: GTSNPN, SVGIG (reference sequence). The CDR3 is 13 residues long. CDR3: CAWSADGPSPLHF. The DNA for the CDR3 is TGTGCCTGGAGTGCGGACGGTCCTTCACCCCTCCACTTT.

The chain links TRBV19 to TRBJ1-3, with 8 bases fitting TRBD1. The CDR3 has 15 residues. V lost 3 bases to trimming and J lost 0 bases; unmatched junction nucleotides: 1. CDR1 LNHDA and CDR2 SQIVND come from the germline V gene (reference sequence). This chain's CDR3 is CASSITGGSGNTIYF. The CDR3 DNA reads TGTGCCAGTAGTATTACAGGGGGCTCTGGAAACACCATATATTTT. Full variable domain (missing parts from reference TRBV19 and TRBJ1-3): DGGITQSPKYLFRKEGQNVTLSCEQNLNHDAMYWYRQDPGQGLRLIYYSQIVNDFQKGDIAEGYSVSREKKESFPLTVTSAQKNPTAFYLCASSITGGSGNTIYFGEGSWLTVV.

The chain joins TRBV3-1 (or the pseudogene TRBV3-2) to TRBJ2-2; 9 bases are shared with TRBD2. This CDR3 is built from 14 residues. The V and J ends lost 8 bases and 6 bases, in that order; junction bases with no gene match: 7. From germline, CDR1 is LGHDT and CDR2 YNNKEL (reference sequence). CDR3 DNA: TGTGCCAGCGCCCAGGCGGGGGGGGCCGGGGAGCTGTTTTTT. It codes for CASAQAGGAGELFF.

The V gene is TRBV11-1, the J gene TRBJ1-1, with D perhaps matching TRBD1 (6 bases). Trimming stripped 5 bases from V and 4 bases from J, with 14 bases between. Germline V gene data show CDR1 as SGHAT and CDR2 as FQDESV (reference sequence). The CDR3 is made up of 14 amino acids. CDR3 coding DNA: TGTGCCAGCAGCATGGACAGTGGAGGCACTGAAGCTTTCTTT. Protein: CASSMDSGGTEAFF.

The rearrangement joins TRBV15 to TRBJ2-4, with 9 nucleotides matching TRBD1. V shed 1 base, J shed 1 base, and the junction held 2 bases outside the gene matches. The germline gives CDR1 LNHNV, CDR2 YYDKDF (reference sequence). The CDR3 sequence is 16 residues long. CDR3: CATSRGQGVAKNIQYF. The DNA for the CDR3 is TGTGCCACCAGCAGAGGACAGGGGGTTGCCAAAAACATTCAGTACTTC. Full variable domain (missing parts from reference TRBV15 and TRBJ2-4): DAMVIQNPRYQVTQFGKPVTLSCSQTLNHNVMYWYQQKSSQAPKLLFHYYDKDFNNEADTPDNFQSRRPNTSFCFLDIRSPGLGDTAMYLCATSRGQGVAKNIQYFGAGTRLSVL.

Only one count was recorded for this clone. The gene calls are TRBV15 and TRBJ1-2; D call uncertain. Between the trimmed V and J ends, which lost 0 bases and 13 bases, there was a span of 12 bases. The V gene's germline CDR1 is LNHNV and CDR2 YYDKDF (reference sequence). This CDR3 contains 12 residues. The CDR3 bases are TGTGCCACCAGCAGAGATAGCGGGGATTTCACCTTC. This sequence encodes CATSRDSGDFTF. The entire variable domain, with the rest obtained from reference TRBV15 and TRBJ1-2, is as follows: DAMVIQNPRYQVTQFGKPVTLSCSQTLNHNVMYWYQQKSSQAPKLLFHYYDKDFNNEADTPDNFQSRRPNTSFCFLDIRSPGLGDTAMYLCATSRDSGDFTFGSGTRLTVV.

The chain is built from TRBV6-2 or TRBV6-3 and TRBJ2-3, with TRBD2 identical over 7 bases. V was pared by 3 bases and J by 1 base, with 4 bases of the junction left unmatched. Germline V CDR1 and CDR2: MNHEY, SVGEGT. The CDR3 covers 15 residues. DNA for the CDR3: TGTGCCAGCAGTTATAGACTAGCTGGCACAGATACGCAGTATTTT. Translated: CASSYRLAGTDTQYF.

This clone came up once. DNA of the CDR3: TGTGCCAGCAGAAGACAGGGGAGATCCGGGGAGCTGTTTTTT. The encoded protein is CASRRQGRSGELFF. The rearrangement uses TRBV13 and TRBJ2-2, with 8 bases identical to TRBD1. The V segment lost 6 bases and the J segment 6 bases; nucleotides outside the gene matches: 6. The CDR3 runs 14 residues. The V gene's germline CDR1 is PRHDT and CDR2 FYEKMQ (reference sequence).

The chain has TRBV27 and TRBJ2-7; possibly TRBD1 for D (6 bases). Trimming took off 9 bases at V and 4 bases at J, with 19 bases between the two ends. The CDR3 spans 14 residues. Germline CDR1 and CDR2: MNHEY and SMNVEV (reference sequence). The CDR3 nucleotides are TGTGCCAGATTTAGGACAGTTCCTTTTTACGAGCAGTACGTC. It encodes CARFRTVPFYEQYV.

The V and J genes are TRBV7-2 and TRBJ1-3; D unclear. V dropped 1 base and J dropped 1 base, with 11 bases sitting between them. CDR1 is SGHTA and CDR2 is FQGNSA in the germline V gene. This CDR3 region has 16 residues. CDR3 residues: CASSLEFTFSGNTIYF. DNA of the CDR3: TGTGCCAGCAGCTTAGAGTTCACATTTTCTGGAAACACCATATATTTT.

V usage is TRBV12-3 or TRBV12-4 and J usage is TRBJ2-1; D is unclear. The CDR3 runs to 11 residues. V lost 6 bases and J 8 bases, leaving 8 bases between the germline ends. The CDR3 here is CASRYSYEQFF. The CDR3 coding sequence is TGTGCCAGCAGGTACAGTTATGAGCAGTTCTTC.

This clone was seen a handful of times. The J gene is TRBJ1-6, the V gene TRBV27; 8 nucleotides match TRBD1. V gave up 4 bases and J gave up 9 bases; unmatched junction bases: 11. The CDR3 extends over 16 amino acids. Germline CDR1 MNHEY, CDR2 SMNVEV (reference sequence). CDR3 nucleotide sequence: TGTGCCAGCAGTTCTAGAGCCGGGACAGGACGTTCACCCCTCCACTTT. Translation gives CASSSRAGTGRSPLHF.

The chain recombines TRBV6-2 or TRBV6-3 with TRBJ2-5; possible D gene TRBD2, 6 bases. Trimming stripped 3 bases from V and 0 bases from J, with 14 bases between. Germline V gives CDR1 MNHEY, CDR2 SVGEGT. CDR3 length: 16 residues. The CDR3 reads CASSYEGGTYQETQYF. CDR3 nucleotides: TGTGCCAGCAGTTATGAAGGAGGGACCTACCAAGAGACCCAGTACTTC.

J is TRBJ1-1 and V is TRBV3-1 (or the pseudogene TRBV3-2); TRBD1 aligns across 11 bases. Trimming cost V 7 bases and J 5 bases; bases outside gene matches: 9. Germline CDR1 reads LGHDT; CDR2 reads YNNKEL (reference sequence). The CDR3 extends over 15 amino acids. CDR3 in amino acids: CASNPKDRGLTEAFF. As DNA, the CDR3 is TGTGCCAGCAACCCGAAGGACAGGGGGCTTACTGAAGCTTTCTTT.

This CDR3 is CASSLEEGAEAFF. The CDR3 DNA sequence: TGCGCCAGCAGCTTGGAAGAGGGGGCTGAAGCTTTCTTT. J is TRBJ1-1 and V is TRBV5-1; D may be TRBD1 (6 bases). Germline V lookup: CDR1 SGHRS, CDR2 YFSETQ. The CDR3 covers 13 residues. V was cut by 0 bases and J by 6 bases, with 9 bases left in between.

This chain joins TRBV7-2 and TRBJ2-2; 8 bases line up with TRBD1. Trimming at V came to 2 bases and at J to 6 bases, leaving 8 bases not matched to a gene. Germline CDR1 reads SGHTA; CDR2 reads FQGNSA. The CDR3 is made up of 16 amino acids. The CDR3 region has the DNA TGTGCCAGCAGCTTATCATGGACAGGGTTAGCCGGGGAGCTGTTTTTT. Its translation is CASSLSWTGLAGELFF. The full variable domain, in which reference TRBV7-2 and TRBJ2-2 provide the parts outside the CDR3, is GAGVSQSPSNKVTEKGKDVELRCDPISGHTALYWYRQSLGQGLEFLIYFQGNSAPDKSGLPSDRFSAERTGGSVSTLTIQRTQQEDSAVYLCASSLSWTGLAGELFFGEGSRLTVL.

CDR3 amino acids: CSVVSDSNQPQHF. CDR3 DNA: TGCAGCGTTGTGTCCGATAGCAATCAGCCCCAGCATTTT. The chain couples TRBV29-1 to TRBJ1-5; the D is unclear. Germline CDR1 reads SQVTM; CDR2 reads ANQGSEA. The ends were cut back, 4 bases at V and 0 bases at J, with 7 bases in the middle. There are 13 residues in the CDR3.

V usage is TRBV5-7 and J usage is TRBJ2-7; TRBD1 might be the D (6 bases). TRBV5-7 is sorted into the ORF group, with uncertain function. This CDR3 has 14 amino acids. V was shortened by 0 bases and J by 2 bases, with 9 bases between the two germline ends. Here the CDR3 reads CASSLGRDTYEQYV. In nucleotides, the CDR3 is TGTGCCAGCAGCTTGGGCAGGGACACCTACGAGCAGTACGTC.